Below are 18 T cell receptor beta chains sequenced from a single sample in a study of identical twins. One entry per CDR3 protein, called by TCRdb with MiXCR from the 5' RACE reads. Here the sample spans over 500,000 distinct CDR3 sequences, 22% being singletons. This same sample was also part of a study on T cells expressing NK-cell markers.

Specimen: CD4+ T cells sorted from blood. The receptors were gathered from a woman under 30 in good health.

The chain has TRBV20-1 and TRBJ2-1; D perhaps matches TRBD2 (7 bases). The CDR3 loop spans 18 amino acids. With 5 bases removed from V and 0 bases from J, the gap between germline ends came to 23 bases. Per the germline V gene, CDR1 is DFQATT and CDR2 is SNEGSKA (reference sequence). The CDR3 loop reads CSAHRRRRGGSSYNEQFF. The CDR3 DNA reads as TGCAGTGCTCACCGGAGACGGAGGGGGGGTAGCTCCTACAATGAGCAGTTCTTC.

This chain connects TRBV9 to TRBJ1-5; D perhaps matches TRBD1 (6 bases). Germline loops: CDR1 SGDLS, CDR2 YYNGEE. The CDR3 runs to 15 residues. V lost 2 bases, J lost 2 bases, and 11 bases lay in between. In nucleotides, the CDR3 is TGTGCCAGCAGCGTCCAGGGGTCGGGCAATCAGCCCCAGCATTTT. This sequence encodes CASSVQGSGNQPQHF.

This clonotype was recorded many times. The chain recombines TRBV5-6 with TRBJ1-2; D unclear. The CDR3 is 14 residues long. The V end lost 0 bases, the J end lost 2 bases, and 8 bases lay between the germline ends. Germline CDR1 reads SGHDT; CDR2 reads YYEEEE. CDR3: CASSLEPENYGYTF. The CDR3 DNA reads TGTGCCAGCAGCTTGGAACCCGAGAACTATGGCTACACCTTC.

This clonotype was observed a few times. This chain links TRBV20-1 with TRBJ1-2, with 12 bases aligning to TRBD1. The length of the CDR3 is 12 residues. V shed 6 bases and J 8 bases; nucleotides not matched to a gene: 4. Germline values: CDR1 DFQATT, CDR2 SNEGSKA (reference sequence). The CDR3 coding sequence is TGCAGTGCGGGACAGGGGGCAAAAGGCTACACCTTC. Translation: CSAGQGAKGYTF.

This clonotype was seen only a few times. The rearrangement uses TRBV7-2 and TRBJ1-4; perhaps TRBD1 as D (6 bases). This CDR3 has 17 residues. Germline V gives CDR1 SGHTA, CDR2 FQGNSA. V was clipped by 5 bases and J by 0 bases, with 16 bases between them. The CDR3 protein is CASSLRGRLATNEKLFF. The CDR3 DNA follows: TGTGCCAGCAGCCTCAGGGGTCGCCTGGCAACTAATGAAAAACTGTTTTTT.

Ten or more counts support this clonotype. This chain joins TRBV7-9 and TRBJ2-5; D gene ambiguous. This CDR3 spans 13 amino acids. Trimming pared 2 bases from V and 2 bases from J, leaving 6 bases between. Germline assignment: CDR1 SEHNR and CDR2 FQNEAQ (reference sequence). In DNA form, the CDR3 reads TGTGCCAGCAGCTTATACGGACAAGAGACCCAGTACTTC. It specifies CASSLYGQETQYF.

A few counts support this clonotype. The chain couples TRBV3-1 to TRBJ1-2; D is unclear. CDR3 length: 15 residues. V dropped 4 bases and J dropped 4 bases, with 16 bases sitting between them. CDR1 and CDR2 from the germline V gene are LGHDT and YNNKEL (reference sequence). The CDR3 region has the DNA TGTGCCAGCAGCCCCACAGACCAGGAGAGCTATGGCTACACCTTC. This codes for CASSPTDQESYGYTF.

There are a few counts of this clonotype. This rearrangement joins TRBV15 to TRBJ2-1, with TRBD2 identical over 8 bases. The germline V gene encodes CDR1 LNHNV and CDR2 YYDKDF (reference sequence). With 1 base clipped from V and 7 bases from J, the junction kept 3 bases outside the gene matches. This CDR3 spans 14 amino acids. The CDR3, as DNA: TGTGCCACCAGCAGAGTGCGGGAGGCTAATGAGCAGTTCTTC. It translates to CATSRVREANEQFF.

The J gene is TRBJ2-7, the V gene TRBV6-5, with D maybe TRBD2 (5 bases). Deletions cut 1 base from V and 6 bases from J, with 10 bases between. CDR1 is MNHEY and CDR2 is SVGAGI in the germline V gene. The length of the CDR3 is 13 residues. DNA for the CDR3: TGTGCCAGCAGTTACTTTAGAGAGGGCGAGCAGTACTTC. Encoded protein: CASSYFREGEQYF.

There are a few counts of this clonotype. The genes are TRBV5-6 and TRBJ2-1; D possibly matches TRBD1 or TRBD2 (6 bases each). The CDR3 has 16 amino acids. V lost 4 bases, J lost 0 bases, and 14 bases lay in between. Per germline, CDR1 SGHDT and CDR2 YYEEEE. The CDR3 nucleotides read TGTGCCAGCAGCCTAAGGGGGGCGTACTCCTACAATGAGCAGTTCTTC. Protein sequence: CASSLRGAYSYNEQFF.

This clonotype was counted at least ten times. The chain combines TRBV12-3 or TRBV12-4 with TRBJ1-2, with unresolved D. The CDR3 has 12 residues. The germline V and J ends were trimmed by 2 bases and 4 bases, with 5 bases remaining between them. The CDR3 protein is CASSLFAYGYTF. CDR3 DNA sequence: TGTGCCAGCAGTTTATTTGCCTATGGCTACACCTTC.

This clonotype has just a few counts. In DNA form, the CDR3 reads TGTGCCATCAGTGATCCCACACCGGGATACCAAGAGACCCAGTACTTC. Protein: CAISDPTPGYQETQYF. The V gene is TRBV10-3, the J gene TRBJ2-5; a possible D gene is TRBD2 (5 bases). Germline CDR1 and CDR2: ENHRY and SYGVKD. This CDR3 region has 16 residues. Trimming left V 3 bases short and J 0 bases short, with 14 bases between.

The CDR3, as DNA: TGTGCCAGCGGAATACTAGACAGCCATGAGACCCAGTACTTC. Protein product: CASGILDSHETQYF. The chain combines TRBV3-1 with TRBJ2-5; D is perhaps TRBD1 or TRBD2 (5 bases each). V dropped 8 bases and J dropped 5 bases, with 18 bases sitting between them. CDR1 is LGHDT, CDR2 YNNKEL, per germline (reference sequence). This CDR3 has 14 residues.

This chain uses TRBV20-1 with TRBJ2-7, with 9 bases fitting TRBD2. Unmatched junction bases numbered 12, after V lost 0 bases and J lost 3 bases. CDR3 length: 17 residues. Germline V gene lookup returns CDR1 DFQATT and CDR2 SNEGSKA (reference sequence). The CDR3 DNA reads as TGCAGTGCTAGAGACCCGAGAGCGGGGGGCGGCTACTACGAGCAGTACTTC. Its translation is CSARDPRAGGGYYEQYF.

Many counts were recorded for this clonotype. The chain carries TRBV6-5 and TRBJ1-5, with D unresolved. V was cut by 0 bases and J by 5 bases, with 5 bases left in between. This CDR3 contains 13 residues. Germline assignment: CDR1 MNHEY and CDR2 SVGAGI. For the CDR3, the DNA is TGTGCCAGCAGTTACTCGGAATATCAGCCCCAGCATTTT. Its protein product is CASSYSEYQPQHF.

The CDR3 coding sequence is TGCAGTGGACGGGGGTGGACAGATACGCAGTATTTT. Translating it yields CSGRGWTDTQYF. The V call is TRBV20-1, the J call TRBJ2-3; D may be TRBD2 (6 bases). The V end lost 7 bases, the J end lost 3 bases, and 11 bases lay between the germline ends. This CDR3 has 12 residues. Germline CDR1 is DFQATT and CDR2 is SNEGSKA (reference sequence).

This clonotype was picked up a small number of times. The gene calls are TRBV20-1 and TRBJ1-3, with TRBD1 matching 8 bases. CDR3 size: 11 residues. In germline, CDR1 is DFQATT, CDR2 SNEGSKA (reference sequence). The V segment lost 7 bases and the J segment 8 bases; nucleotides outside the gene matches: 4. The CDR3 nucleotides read TGCAGTGTCAGGGGGCGGGACACCATATATTTT. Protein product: CSVRGRDTIYF.

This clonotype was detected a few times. The CDR3, as DNA: TGTGCCAGCAGTTCGGGGACAGGGGGCGTCAGTAGGTTCGGGGAGCTGTTTTTT. The encoded protein is CASSSGTGGVSRFGELFF. The rearrangement joins TRBV6-5 to TRBJ2-2; 12 bases fit TRBD1. Germline CDR1 and CDR2: MNHEY and SVGAGI. CDR3 size: 18 residues. Unmatched junction bases numbered 13, after V lost 4 bases and J lost 7 bases.